This T cell receptor (beta chain) came from a study of graft-versus-host responses after intestinal transplantation. Across the whole study: Transplantation in recipients was multivisceral, liver-intestinal, or isolated intestinal.

General study points: Detection of GvH clones occurred in recipient marrow, and some had their first appearance in ileum or blood. Graft-donor T cell macrochimerism coincided with high graft-versus-host to host-versus-graft clonal ratios in allografts.

As concerns this clone: The antigen is undetermined.

TCRdb's copy holds only in-frame clones and misses some; the assay was immunoSEQ multiplex PCR. The sample includes approximately 9,700 clones, about 91% of them seen just once. V was shortened by 2 bases and J by 4 bases, with 11 bases between the two germline ends. CDR3 length equals 14 residues. Germline-derived CDR1 and CDR2 are SEHNR and FQNEAQ (reference sequence). The receptor was isolated from a human patient who received an intestinal transplant, so some T cells may come from the graft donor. Sequenced here: PBMCs, sampled roughly six weeks after intestinal transplantation. The chain combines TRBV7-9 with TRBJ1-1; no clear D gene. The CDR3 here is CASSLTLVGTEAFF. DNA of the CDR3: TGTGCCAGCAGCTTAACCCTGGTGGGCACTGAAGCTTTCTTT.